This is a list of T cell receptor beta chains from one sample in a study of cytomegalovirus exposure and HLA in healthy donors. The method was immunoSEQ multiplex PCR; TCRdb's version includes in-frame clones alone and lacks a portion of them. The table lists about 70,000 clones, with 1.7% in the top ten. Specimen: PBMCs. The receptors were sampled from a woman younger than 45 in good health and CMV-seronegative. The CDR3 runs from the conserved cysteine through the conserved F or W. D genes are given only for firm matches.

TRBJ1-4	TRBD1	TRBV6-5	TGTGCCAGCAGCCTACAGGGGGCGCATGAAAAACTGTTTTTT	CASSLQGAHEKLFF
TRBJ1-4	-	TRBV7-8	TGTGCCAGCAGCTTAGATATAACAACTAATGAAAAACTGTTTTTT	CASSLDITTNEKLFF
TRBJ2-1	TRBD1	TRBV4-2	TGTGCCAGCAGCCAAGAGACAGGGGGGTACAATGAGCAGTTCTTC	CASSQETGGYNEQFF
TRBJ1-1	-	TRBV10-3	TGTGCCATCACATTGTCACCTGGGGGGGATGAAGCTTTCTTT	CAITLSPGGDEAFF
TRBJ1-3	-	TRBV7-8	TGTGCCAGCAGCTTAGCGTCGTCGAGCTCTGGAAACACCATATATTTT	CASSLASSSSGNTIYF
TRBJ2-7	-	TRBV10-3	TGTGCCATCAGTGAGTCACTCTCAGGGGATGTGAGGTACGAGCAGTACTTC	CAISESLSGDVRYEQYF
TRBJ2-1	TRBD1	TRBV2	TGTGCCAGCAGTGAACGGACAGGGATGGATGAGCAGTTCTTC	CASSERTGMDEQFF
TRBJ1-1	-	TRBV6-5	TGTGCCAGCAGTTACTCCTTCGACAGGTTGGTCACTGAAGCTTTCTTT	CASSYSFDRLVTEAFF
TRBJ2-2	-	TRBV28	TGTGCCAGCAGTTCCCCAGGGGCAGGGCGGACCGGGGAGCTGTTTTTT	CASSSPGAGRTGELFF
TRBJ1-1	-	TRBV9	TGTGCCAGCAGCGTGAACAGTAACACTGAAGCTTTCTTT	CASSVNSNTEAFF
TRBJ2-1	TRBD1	TRBV11-1	TGTGCCAGCAGCCCCGGGACAGGGGGCTACAATGAGCAGTTCTTC	CASSPGTGGYNEQFF
TRBJ1-1	-	TRBV18	TGTGCCAGCTCACCACTCACAGGAGGGACTGAAGCTTTCTTT	CASSPLTGGTEAFF
TRBJ1-4	TRBD1	TRBV7-9	TGTGCCAGCAGCTTTAAGGCGACAGGGGGCGAAAAACTGTTTTTT	CASSFKATGGEKLFF
TRBJ1-4	-	TRBV30	TGTGCCTGGAGTGTAACGTCGGGGGAAAAACTGTTTTTT	CAWSVTSGEKLFF
TRBJ2-1	-	TRBV10-1	TGCGCCAGCAGTGACAGATCCCAGAGGGAGGCCTACAATGAGCAGTTCTTC	CASSDRSQREAYNEQFF
TRBJ1-4	-	TRBV4-3	TGCGCCAGCAGCCAAGAAGCGGGGGATGGAGGAAAACTGTTTTTT	CASSQEAGDGGKLFF
TRBJ1-2	-	TRBV25-1	TGTGCCAGCAGACAGGAGTGGGATGGCTACACCTTC	CASRQEWDGYTF
TRBJ2-7	TRBD1	TRBV5-1	TGCGCCAGCAGCGTGGGACAGGGAGTCGCCGAGCAGTACTTC	CASSVGQGVAEQYF
TRBJ1-5	TRBD1	TRBV28	TGTGCCAGCAGTTTATCGACAGGGGGGAATCAGCCCCAGCATTTT	CASSLSTGGNQPQHF
TRBJ1-1	-	TRBV18	TGTGCCAGCTCACCTATGACAGGTGCGAACACTGAAGCTTTCTTT	CASSPMTGANTEAFF